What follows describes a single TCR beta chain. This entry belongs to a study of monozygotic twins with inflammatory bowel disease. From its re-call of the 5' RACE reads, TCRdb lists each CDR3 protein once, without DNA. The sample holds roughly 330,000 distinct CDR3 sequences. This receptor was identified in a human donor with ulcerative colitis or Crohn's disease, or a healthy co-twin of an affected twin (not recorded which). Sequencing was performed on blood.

The CDR3 spells CASSFQGQNTEAFF. The chain employs TRBV28 and TRBJ1-1; TCRdb returns TRBD1, unconfirmable since there is no DNA. In germline, CDR1 is MDHEN, CDR2 SYDVKM. This CDR3 is built from 14 residues. Variable domain in full (rest from reference TRBV28 and TRBJ1-1): DVKVTQSSRYLVKRTGEKVFLECVQDMDHENMFWYRQDPGLGLRLIYFSYDVKMKEKGDIPEGYSVSREKKERFSLILESASTNQTSMYLCASSFQGQNTEAFFGQGTRLTVV.